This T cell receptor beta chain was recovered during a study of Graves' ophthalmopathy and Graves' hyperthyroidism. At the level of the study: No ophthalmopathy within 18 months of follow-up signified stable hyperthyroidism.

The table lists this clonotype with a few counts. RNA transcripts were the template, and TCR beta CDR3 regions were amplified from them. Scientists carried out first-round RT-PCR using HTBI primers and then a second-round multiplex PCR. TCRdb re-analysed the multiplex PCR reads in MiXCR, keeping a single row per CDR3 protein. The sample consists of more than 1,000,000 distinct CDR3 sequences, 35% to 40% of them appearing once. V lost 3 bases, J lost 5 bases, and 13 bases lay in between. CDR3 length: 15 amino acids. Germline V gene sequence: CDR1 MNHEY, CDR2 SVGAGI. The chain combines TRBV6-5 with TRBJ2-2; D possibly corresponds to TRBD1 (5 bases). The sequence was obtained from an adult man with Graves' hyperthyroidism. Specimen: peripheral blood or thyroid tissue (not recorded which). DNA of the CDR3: TGTGCCAGCAGTTATTCGCCTAGGGGAACCGGGGAGCTGTTTTTT. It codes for CASSYSPRGTGELFF.